The following is a T cell receptor (beta chain) sequence with its context. The data were produced by immunoSEQ multiplex PCR, yet TCRdb's version contains in-frame clones alone and is incomplete. Among about 310,000 clones listed, 85% were seen once. This record belongs to a study of blood T cell repertoires in COVID-19. For the study at large: The samples span acute and convalescent COVID-19 from the United States, Italy and Spain. Sources were T cells, B-cell-depleted T cells, or PBMCs; the material itself was cDNA or gDNA.

Unmatched junction bases numbered 6, after V lost 0 bases and J lost 8 bases. CDR1 is LNHNV, CDR2 YYDKDF, per germline (reference sequence). This CDR3 spans 15 amino acids. Sequences were obtained from PBMCs or T cells enriched from blood (not recorded which). The receptor was isolated from a woman in her 30s who had been exposed to COVID-19. This rearrangement joins TRBV15 to TRBJ1-4, with 7 bases identical to TRBD1. The CDR3 DNA reads TGTGCCACCAGCAGAGATTTGACAGGGCGGGAAAAACTGTTTTTT. Translating it yields CATSRDLTGREKLFF.